This T cell receptor (beta chain) was found in a study of shared clonotypes between healthy human individuals. Study-level points and caveats: Genetic and exposure-history diversity was limited by the small donor number.

Produced via immunoSEQ multiplex PCR; TCRdb's table is partial and in-frame only. The sample lists under 850,000 clones, approximately 92% occurring once. The CDR3 has 16 residues. The V gene lost 3 bases and the J gene lost 1 base, with 15 bases spanning the gap. The germline gives CDR1 WSHSY, CDR2 SAAADI. Worth noting for this clone: Its specificity is unknown.

Positive CCR7 selection of CD45RO-negative cells yielded the naive CD8 cells, and terminally differentiated effector memory CD45RA+ cells were excluded. V gene TRBV10-2 combines with J gene TRBJ1-2, with D tentatively TRBD1 (6 bases). This clonotype originated in a man in his thirties or forties in good health. Source material: naive CD8+ T cells sorted from blood. The CDR3 nucleotides are TGCGCCAGCAGTGATCTCGGACAGCATAATAACTATGGCTACACCTTC. Translation: CASSDLGQHNNYGYTF.